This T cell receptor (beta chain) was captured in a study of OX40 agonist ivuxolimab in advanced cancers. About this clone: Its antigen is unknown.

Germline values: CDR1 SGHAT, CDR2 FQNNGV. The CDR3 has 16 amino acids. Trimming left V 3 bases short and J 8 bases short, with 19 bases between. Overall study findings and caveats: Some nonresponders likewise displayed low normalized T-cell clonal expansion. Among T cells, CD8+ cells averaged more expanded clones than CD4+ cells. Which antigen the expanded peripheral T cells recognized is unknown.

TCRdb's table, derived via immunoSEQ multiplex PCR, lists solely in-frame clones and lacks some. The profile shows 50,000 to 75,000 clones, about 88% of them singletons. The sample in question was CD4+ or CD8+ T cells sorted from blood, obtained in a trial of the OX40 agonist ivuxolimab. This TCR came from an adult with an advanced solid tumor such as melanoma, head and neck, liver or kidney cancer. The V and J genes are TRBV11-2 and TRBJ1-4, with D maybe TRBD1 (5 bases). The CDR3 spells CASSFRLDSPREKLFF. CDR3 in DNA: TGTGCCAGCAGCTTCAGACTTGACAGCCCGCGAGAAAAACTGTTTTTT.